A single TCR beta chain is shown here with its context. The antigen it recognizes is unknown. Base-call qualities are not available, and no considerably larger clone is one nucleotide away. This sample is drawn from a study of siplizumab effects on memory and regulatory T cells (dated by TCRdb to between 2018 and 2021). In the study overall: The study examined how the anti-CD2 antibody siplizumab affects alloreactive T-cell subsets in allogeneic mixed lymphocyte reactions built from human PBMCs.

Sorted unstimulated T cells, along with proliferating T cells recovered from mixed lymphocyte reactions, underwent TCRbeta CDR3 sequencing. Fresh whole blood from fewer than 12 HLA-typed healthy donors was used to isolate PBMCs. To map where alloreactive clones came from, unstimulated CD4+ regulatory T cells were FACS-sorted. The protocol used for the library was the immunoSEQ multiplex PCR assay. Each sample had about 10^5 TCR templates assayed by the deep sequencing platform. Genomic DNA extracted from sorted T cells was the material used for TCRbeta CDR3 sequencing. Per the original workflow: The R programming language was used for clonal analysis of TCRbeta CDR3 data. Comparing unstimulated samples against CFSE-low samples taken after the reaction was how alloreactive CD4+ and CD8+ clones were defined. By matching sequences to the repertoires of sorted unstimulated Treg and non-Treg cells, each alloreactive CD4+ clone was assigned a regulatory or non-regulatory origin. This is the immuneACCESS table as TCRdb keeps it, with only in-frame sequences that have V and J called. A part of the clones is gone; compared with another copy, unresolved V genes explain less than half, and the rest is unexplained. V and J calls and clone size follow that table, whereas D and trimming were derived from the DNA. The sample has about 110,000 clones on record, 92% of them singletons. The ten largest clonotypes hold 0.65% to 0.9% of the sample.

The study at large found these results: The cumulative frequency of alloreactive sequences that could be traced back to unstimulated CD4+ memory T cells was significantly reduced by siplizumab. Whether proliferating Tregs from siplizumab cultures actually had suppressive function was not functionally confirmed. A naive or memory phenotype could not be assigned to roughly 75-95% of proliferating CD4+ or CD8+ clones. Greater diversity appeared to be present in unstimulated naive T cells than in memory T cells, and a substantial contribution to the alloresponse seemed to be made by naive cells. Because sequences below about 10^-5 frequency were poorly captured, only a minor fraction of alloreactive clones could be mapped to unstimulated subsets. Of the alloreactive CD4+ clones that could be mapped, the Treg-derived share averaged approximately 67% with siplizumab compared with around 27% in control reactions.

The sequence came from a human donor in good health. Sequencing was carried out using Tregs sorted from blood.

The DNA sequence is given as TGTGCTAGTGGCCCCGGACTAGCGGGGGTCAGCACAGATACGCAGTATTTT. Its translation reads: CASGPGLAGVSTDTQYF. The chain was built from TRBV12-5 and TRBJ2-3; a stretch of 13 junction bases matches TRBD2. CDR1 and CDR2, per the germline V gene, are LGHNT and FRNRAP. Spanning cysteine to phenylalanine, the CDR3 consists of 17 amino acids. The DNA shown is the 51-base CDR3, in frame from base 1. Trimming removed 6 bases from V and 0 bases from J; the gene matches leave 6 bases unexplained.